The 29 T cell receptor beta chains below were found in one sample sequenced in a study of T-cell memory formation after mild COVID-19. TCRdb re-called the 5' RACE reads with MiXCR, one entry per CDR3 protein. The table lists 150,000 to 200,000 distinct CDR3 sequences, about 9.9% of them singletons, with about 3.5% in the top ten. The source material was PBMCs or a T cell subset sorted from them (not recorded which). The receptors come from a man younger than 30 who had mild COVID-19 (a few samples of this study predate the infection). Cell type and time point are not known.

The V and J genes are TRBV13 and TRBJ1-4, with a weak D call TRBD1 (5 bases). CDR3 length: 15 residues. Germline lookup yields CDR1 PRHDT and CDR2 FYEKMQ (reference sequence). Trimming removed 5 bases at V and 7 bases at J, with 17 bases between. The CDR3 reads CASSPPRGGPEKLFF. The DNA of the CDR3 is TGTGCCAGCAGCCCGCCACGGGGGGGACCTGAAAAACTGTTTTTT.

This clonotype was seen only a few times. This sequence joins TRBV7-2 and TRBJ1-5; D uncertain. From germline, CDR1 is SGHTA and CDR2 FQGNSA. The CDR3 is 15 residues long. Trimming shortened V by 2 bases and J by 6 bases, and 14 bases separated the two germline ends. Written as DNA, the CDR3 is TGTGCCAGCAGCTTACGGGCCGGAGAAGCTCAGCCCCAGCATTTT. Its protein product is CASSLRAGEAQPQHF.

The chain recombines TRBV9 with TRBJ1-2, with D unresolved. V shed 0 bases and J shed 1 base, with 7 bases lying between them. Germline assignment: CDR1 SGDLS and CDR2 YYNGEE. The CDR3 loop spans 14 amino acids. CDR3 region: CASSVVSSNYGYTF. Here the CDR3 DNA reads TGTGCCAGCAGCGTAGTGTCCAGTAACTATGGCTACACCTTC.

This clonotype showed up just a few times. This chain links TRBV7-6 with TRBJ1-3; unclear D gene. The CDR3 runs to 14 residues. CDR1 is SGHVS and CDR2 is FNYEAQ in the germline V gene. Trimming pared 0 bases from V and 0 bases from J, leaving 3 bases between. CDR3 amino acids: CASSLASSGNTIYF. The CDR3 coding sequence is TGTGCCAGCAGCTTAGCTAGCTCTGGAAACACCATATATTTT. Full variable domain (outside the CDR3, taken from reference TRBV7-6 and TRBJ1-3): GAGVSQSPRYKVTKRGQDVALRCDPISGHVSLYWYRQALGQGPEFLTYFNYEAQQDKSGLPNDRFSAERPEGSISTLTIQRTEQRDSAMYRCASSLASSGNTIYFGEGSWLTVV.

This chain links TRBV6-5 with TRBJ1-1; 8 bases agree with TRBD1. Per the germline V gene, CDR1 is MNHEY and CDR2 is SVGAGI. This CDR3 is built from 13 residues. V lost 6 bases, J lost 6 bases, and 6 bases stayed unmatched. The CDR3 loop reads CASRRTGISEAFF. DNA of the CDR3: TGTGCCAGCAGACGGACAGGGATATCTGAAGCTTTCTTT.

This clonotype was recorded once. The chain recombines TRBV12-5 with TRBJ2-5; D may match TRBD1 or TRBD2 (5 bases each). This CDR3 is 12 amino acids long. Germline CDR1 and CDR2: LGHNT and FRNRAP. Trimming shortened V by 6 bases and J by 5 bases, and 10 bases separated the two germline ends. The CDR3 spells CASGRDLETQYF. The CDR3 DNA is TGTGCTAGTGGAAGGGACCTGGAGACCCAGTACTTC.

This clonotype was seen a handful of times. The chain employs TRBV6-5 and TRBJ1-4; possibly TRBD1 for D (5 bases). Per germline, CDR1 MNHEY and CDR2 SVGAGI. Trimming removed 6 bases from V and 3 bases from J, with 17 bases in between. The CDR3 contains 16 residues. The CDR3 loop reads CASSMPGTAANEKLFF. The DNA of the CDR3 is TGTGCCAGCAGCATGCCAGGGACCGCGGCTAATGAAAAACTGTTTTTT.

The chain couples TRBV7-6 to TRBJ1-6; D not resolved. V was shortened by 4 bases and J by 10 bases, with 11 bases between the two germline ends. Germline V CDR1 and CDR2: SGHVS, FNYEAQ. The CDR3 is made up of 13 amino acids. DNA of the CDR3: TGTGCCAGCAGCTCCGGAGAAAGCTCACCCCTCCACTTT. Translating gives CASSSGESSPLHF.

This clonotype was picked up a small number of times. The chain employs TRBV28 and TRBJ1-2, with TRBD1 as a possible D gene (5 bases). This CDR3 contains 14 residues. From germline, CDR1 is MDHEN and CDR2 SYDVKM. Between the trimmed V and J ends, which lost 3 bases and 5 bases, there was a span of 13 bases. The CDR3: CASSLWQGLYGYTF. The CDR3 DNA is TGTGCCAGCAGTTTGTGGCAGGGTTTATATGGCTACACCTTC.

The chain uses TRBV3-1 and TRBJ1-6, with D unclear. The V end was cut by 1 base, the J end by 2 bases, with 15 bases between. Germline V lookup: CDR1 LGHDT, CDR2 YNNKEL (reference sequence). CDR3 length equals 18 residues. The CDR3 region has the DNA TGTGCCAGCAGCCAAGGCCGACCGGATGGTGCCTATAATTCACCCCTCCACTTT. The encoded protein is CASSQGRPDGAYNSPLHF.

V and J are TRBV7-9 and TRBJ1-4; D uncertain. The V gene's germline CDR1 is SEHNR and CDR2 FQNEAQ (reference sequence). V was clipped by 5 bases and J by 2 bases, with 12 bases between them. This CDR3 contains 15 residues. Here the CDR3 DNA reads TGTGCCAGCAGCCGAGCCGGGAGTACTAATGAAAAACTGTTTTTT. Protein: CASSRAGSTNEKLFF.

This clonotype was seen more than once but under ten times. This chain joins TRBV15 and TRBJ2-7, with TRBD2 matching over 8 bases. The CDR3 has 16 residues. V was clipped by 1 base and J by 1 base; unmatched bases: 6. The germline CDR1 and CDR2 sequences are LNHNV and YYDKDF (reference sequence). CDR3 amino acids: CATSRGGLAPSYEQYV. CDR3 bases: TGTGCCACCAGCAGAGGAGGACTAGCACCGTCCTACGAGCAGTACGTC.

The V call is TRBV4-3, the J call TRBJ2-5, with 7 bases lining up with TRBD1. The J segment lost 0 bases and the V segment lost 3 bases, leaving 1 base of the junction unmatched. This CDR3 has 14 residues. Germline V gives CDR1 LGHNA, CDR2 YSLEER. CDR3 region: CASSQGQYQETQYF. CDR3 DNA sequence: TGCGCCAGCAGCCAGGGACAGTACCAAGAGACCCAGTACTTC.

This clonotype was picked up a small number of times. The chain links TRBV9 to TRBJ2-3, with D maybe TRBD1 (6 bases). The V end was cut by 0 bases, the J end by 1 base, with 9 bases between. The CDR3 totals 15 residues. The germline V gene has CDR1 SGDLS and CDR2 YYNGEE. CDR3 nucleotides: TGTGCCAGCAGCGTAGCTTGGGGGCGCACAGATACGCAGTATTTT. It translates to CASSVAWGRTDTQYF.

This clonotype was observed a few times. The V call is TRBV7-2, the J call TRBJ1-6, with a tentative D call TRBD1 (5 bases). The CDR3 spans 14 residues. Per germline, CDR1 SGHTA and CDR2 FQGNSA. The germline V and J ends were trimmed by 1 base and 8 bases, with 9 bases remaining between them. DNA for the CDR3: TGTGCCAGCAGCTTAGTCAGGGCAGATTCACCCCTCCACTTT. This codes for CASSLVRADSPLHF.

V and J are TRBV19 and TRBJ2-5; D remains ambiguous. The CDR3 totals 14 residues. Germline lookup yields CDR1 LNHDA and CDR2 SQIVND (reference sequence). Trimming cost V 6 bases and J 3 bases, with 14 bases left between them. CDR3 DNA: TGTGCCAGTAGGACGACACCGACGGAAGAGACCCAGTACTTC. This encodes CASRTTPTEETQYF.

This clonotype was counted between two and nine times. The gene calls are TRBV27 and TRBJ2-7; D remains ambiguous. In germline, CDR1 is MNHEY, CDR2 SMNVEV (reference sequence). The CDR3 length is 12 residues. Between the trimmed V and J ends, which lost 5 bases and 7 bases, there was a span of 12 bases. The CDR3 nucleotides are TGTGCCAGCAGTCTGCCGACGCTGGAGCAGTACGTC. Translation: CASSLPTLEQYV.

This clonotype was detected a few times. The gene calls are TRBV5-5 and TRBJ1-3; D is possibly TRBD1 (5 bases). Germline-derived CDR1 and CDR2 are SGHKS and YYEKEE (reference sequence). Trimming stripped 2 bases from V and 4 bases from J, with 19 bases between. The CDR3 contains 17 residues. The chain's CDR3 is CASSFVPLRGGGNTIYF. Here the CDR3 DNA reads TGTGCCAGCAGCTTCGTTCCCCTCCGGGGGGGAGGAAACACCATATATTTT.

This clonotype came up many times. V gene TRBV11-3 combines with J gene TRBJ2-2; no clear D. V dropped 3 bases and J dropped 7 bases, with 9 bases sitting between them. The germline gives CDR1 SGHNT, CDR2 YENEEA. The CDR3 covers 13 residues. The CDR3 region is CASSLSDGGELFF. CDR3 DNA sequence: TGTGCCAGCAGCTTGTCGGACGGCGGGGAGCTGTTTTTT.

In its sample, this clonotype was seen a few times. The chain joins TRBV5-5 to TRBJ1-5; unclear D gene. Germline CDR1 is SGHKS and CDR2 is YYEKEE (reference sequence). V lost 0 bases, J lost 2 bases, and 9 bases lay in between. The CDR3 spans 15 residues. This CDR3 is CASSLAGIRNQPQHF. The CDR3 DNA reads as TGTGCCAGCAGCTTGGCCGGAATCCGCAATCAGCCCCAGCATTTT.

Ten or more counts support this clonotype. V usage is TRBV6-5 and J usage is TRBJ2-7, with D perhaps given as TRBD1 or TRBD2 (5 bases each). Germline loops: CDR1 MNHEY, CDR2 SVGAGI. With 10 bases removed from V and 6 bases from J, the gap between germline ends came to 19 bases. The length of the CDR3 is 13 residues. The CDR3 sequence: CATSRDGLGEQYV. The CDR3 DNA reads as TGTGCCACTAGCCGGGACGGATTGGGCGAGCAGTACGTC.

This clonotype has a handful of counts. This rearrangement joins TRBV5-1 to TRBJ1-2; no clear D. This CDR3 has 16 residues. The V end lost 5 bases, the J end lost 1 base, and 18 bases lay between the germline ends. CDR1 is SGHRS and CDR2 is YFSETQ in the germline V gene. This CDR3 is CASRQKAGMGNYGYTF. The DNA for the CDR3 is TGCGCCAGCAGGCAGAAGGCGGGAATGGGTAACTATGGCTACACCTTC.

This clonotype was counted ten times or more. V and J are TRBV20-1 and TRBJ1-6, with D possibly matching TRBD1 (5 bases). The germline V gene encodes CDR1 DFQATT and CDR2 SNEGSKA (reference sequence). With 0 bases removed from V and 8 bases from J, the gap between germline ends came to 14 bases. This CDR3 comprises 15 residues. The CDR3 coding sequence is TGCAGTGCTAGAGATCGGGGCCGCGGCGATTCACCCCTCCACTTT. Translated: CSARDRGRGDSPLHF.

The CDR3 here is CASSVAEVQETQYF. The CDR3 DNA follows: TGTGCCAGCAGCGTAGCTGAAGTCCAAGAGACCCAGTACTTC. The chain recombines TRBV9 with TRBJ2-5, with D hard to call. The CDR3 totals 14 residues. Germline CDR1 is SGDLS and CDR2 is YYNGEE. The V end was cut by 0 bases, the J end by 1 base, with 7 bases between.

This clonotype was detected only a few times. The chain employs TRBV5-1 and TRBJ1-2, with TRBD1 matching 7 bases. J was trimmed by 4 bases and V by 3 bases; bases with no gene match: 9. Germline assignment: CDR1 SGHRS and CDR2 YFSETQ. The CDR3 totals 15 residues. CDR3 in amino acids: CASSSGTVVSYGYTF. In DNA, the CDR3 is TGCGCCAGCAGCTCCGGGACAGTCGTATCCTATGGCTACACCTTC.

The chain employs TRBV7-2 and TRBJ1-6; a weak D match, TRBD1 (6 bases). CDR3 size: 14 residues. Germline lookup yields CDR1 SGHTA and CDR2 FQGNSA. The V gene lost 7 bases and the J gene lost 4 bases, with 11 bases spanning the gap. In DNA, the CDR3 is TGTGCCAGCACCCCGGACAGTTATAATTCACCCCTCCACTTT. Its protein product is CASTPDSYNSPLHF.

The rearrangement joins TRBV4-3 to TRBJ1-4; 9 positions match TRBD1. Germline-derived CDR1 and CDR2 are LGHNA and YSLEER. V shed 5 bases and J 6 bases; nucleotides not matched to a gene: 7. The CDR3 covers 15 residues. As DNA, the CDR3 is TGCGCCAGCAGCAAAGGACAGGGGTCGTATGAAAAACTGTTTTTT. Protein product: CASSKGQGSYEKLFF.

The V call is TRBV3-1, the J call TRBJ1-6; tentative D call: TRBD1 (6 bases). The V and J ends lost 0 bases and 6 bases respectively, with 6 bases between them. Germline V gives CDR1 LGHDT, CDR2 YNNKEL (reference sequence). This CDR3 region has 14 residues. The chain's CDR3 is CASSQEDSNSPLHF. The CDR3 nucleotides are TGTGCCAGCAGCCAAGAGGACAGTAATTCACCCCTCCACTTT.

This clonotype was counted between two and nine times. The chain recombines TRBV5-1 with TRBJ2-5; possibly TRBD1 or TRBD2 for D (5 bases each). Germline V gene sequence: CDR1 SGHRS, CDR2 YFSETQ. This CDR3 comprises 15 residues. V was clipped by 0 bases and J by 5 bases, with 14 bases between them. The CDR3 reads CASSLGGVGVETQYF. For the CDR3, the DNA is TGCGCCAGCAGCTTGGGAGGGGTCGGCGTCGAGACCCAGTACTTC.